Below are 27 T cell receptor beta chains sequenced from a single sample in a study of cytomegalovirus exposure and HLA in healthy donors. The PCR contained 60 Vbeta and 13 Jbeta primers. Data came from immunoSEQ multiplex PCR; TCRdb stores just in-frame clones and leaves some out. This table has over 100,000 clones, about three quarters appearing once. The specimen was PBMCs. Receptors originate from a female donor in good health and CMV-seronegative.

This clone was recorded a few times. The J gene is TRBJ1-1, the V gene TRBV10-3; the D is unclear. Germline V gene lookup returns CDR1 ENHRY and CDR2 SYGVKD. V lost 8 bases to trimming and J lost 1 base, with 8 bases between them. The CDR3 spans 12 residues. CDR3 sequence: CAIRSSNTEAFF. The DNA of the CDR3 is TGTGCCATCCGGTCCTCGAACACTGAAGCTTTCTTT.

The genes are TRBV19 and TRBJ1-5; D is possibly TRBD1 (5 bases). Trimming took off 0 bases at V and 4 bases at J, with 13 bases between the two ends. Germline CDR1 is LNHDA and CDR2 is SQIVND (reference sequence). The CDR3 is 16 residues long. CDR3 DNA: TGTGCCAGTAGTATAGACTGGGCAACAGGAAATCAGCCCCAGCATTTT. It codes for CASSIDWATGNQPQHF.

The chain uses TRBV27 and TRBJ1-1; tentative D call: TRBD1 (5 bases). The V gene lost 5 bases and the J gene lost 8 bases, with 9 bases spanning the gap. The CDR3 covers 11 residues. Germline V gene sequence: CDR1 MNHEY, CDR2 SMNVEV (reference sequence). The CDR3 here is CASSRRGEAFF. The CDR3 DNA is TGTGCCAGCAGTCGACGGGGGGAAGCTTTCTTT.

V gene TRBV2 combines with J gene TRBJ2-6; D is perhaps TRBD1 (5 bases). The V gene's germline CDR1 is SNHLY and CDR2 FYNNEI. V lost 2 bases to trimming and J lost 1 base, with 15 bases between them. There are 18 residues in the CDR3. CDR3 sequence: CASSERGRLGSGANVLTF. The CDR3 nucleotides read TGTGCCAGCAGTGAAAGGGGCCGCCTGGGATCTGGGGCCAACGTCCTGACTTTC. Filled out from reference TRBV2 and TRBJ2-6, the complete variable domain reads EPEVTQTPSHQVTQMGQEVILRCVPISNHLYFYWYRQILGQKVEFLVSFYNNEISEKSEIFDDQFSVERPDGSNFTLKIRSTKLEDSAMYFCASSERGRLGSGANVLTFGAGSRLTVL.

CDR3 nucleotide sequence: TGTGCCACCGCGGGACAGGGCGCGTTTACCGGGGAGCTGTTTTTT. This sequence encodes CATAGQGAFTGELFF. This chain links TRBV7-8 with TRBJ2-2; TRBD1 agrees at 9 bases. The CDR3 runs to 15 residues. Germline V CDR1 and CDR2: SGHVS, FQNEAQ. J was trimmed by 5 bases and V by 10 bases; bases with no gene match: 11.

The V and J genes are TRBV4-2 and TRBJ1-2; tentative D call: TRBD1 (5 bases). With 0 bases removed from V and 3 bases from J, the gap between germline ends came to 11 bases. The CDR3 runs to 15 residues. Germline V CDR1 and CDR2: LGHNA, YNFKEQ. The CDR3 nucleotides read TGTGCCAGCAGCCAAGATTGGGGGGAGGACTATGGCTACACCTTC. Its translation is CASSQDWGEDYGYTF.

CDR3 nucleotide sequence: TGTGCCAGTAGTATCGGGGGGAGCCGATCCTACGAGCAGTACTTC. Translation: CASSIGGSRSYEQYF. The chain is built from TRBV19 and TRBJ2-7; 7 bases line up with TRBD2. This CDR3 contains 15 residues. Germline V gene lookup returns CDR1 LNHDA and CDR2 SQIVND (reference sequence). V gave up 3 bases and J gave up 1 base; unmatched junction bases: 6.

The CDR3 here is CASSIRDTNQPQHF. DNA of the CDR3: TGTGCCAGTAGTATCCGGGACACTAATCAGCCCCAGCATTTT. The V and J genes are TRBV19 and TRBJ1-5; tentatively, D is TRBD1 (6 bases). The CDR3 is made up of 14 amino acids. Germline assignment: CDR1 LNHDA and CDR2 SQIVND (reference sequence). The V end lost 3 bases, the J end lost 4 bases, and 10 bases lay between the germline ends.

The chain employs TRBV29-1 and TRBJ1-2, with 8 bases identical to TRBD1. The CDR3 consists of 14 residues. After removal of 7 bases from V and 3 bases from J, the junction contained 10 bases not matched to a gene. CDR1 SQVTM and CDR2 ANQGSEA come from the germline V gene. The CDR3 DNA sequence: TGCAGCGCCGGTTCAGGGGGCTTTTACTATGGCTACACCTTC. This encodes CSAGSGGFYYGYTF.

V is TRBV15 and J is TRBJ2-7, with D possibly being TRBD1 (5 bases). Looked up from germline, CDR1 is LNHNV and CDR2 is YYDKDF (reference sequence). V was trimmed by 5 bases and J by 1 base, leaving 9 bases between them. The CDR3 sequence is 13 residues long. This chain's CDR3 is CATSGQGSYEQYF. In nucleotides, the CDR3 is TGTGCCACCAGCGGTCAGGGATCCTACGAGCAGTACTTC.

The rearrangement joins TRBV7-9 to TRBJ2-5, with a weak D call TRBD1 (6 bases). V was clipped by 8 bases and J by 4 bases, with 17 bases between them. The CDR3 has 14 amino acids. Germline CDR1 and CDR2: SEHNR and FQNEAQ (reference sequence). The CDR3 sequence: CASLGRGRIETQYF. In DNA form, the CDR3 reads TGTGCCAGCTTGGGCAGGGGACGTATAGAGACCCAGTACTTC.

This rearrangement joins TRBV27 to TRBJ2-2, with 8 bases fitting TRBD2. This CDR3 has 14 residues. The V gene end was trimmed by 8 bases and the J gene end by 6 bases; junction bases not matched to a gene: 8. Germline CDR1 and CDR2: MNHEY and SMNVEV (reference sequence). CDR3 DNA sequence: TGTGCCAGCGGGCGGGGGGCTACATCCGGGGAGCTGTTTTTT. Its translation: CASGRGATSGELFF.

This clone appeared a single time. This chain joins TRBV7-9 and TRBJ2-3; D might be TRBD1 (6 bases). Trimming removed 5 bases at V and 10 bases at J, with 19 bases between. The CDR3 has 14 residues. Germline-derived CDR1 and CDR2 are SEHNR and FQNEAQ (reference sequence). CDR3 coding DNA: TGTGCCAGCAGCGATAATAACAGGGCCCCCTCGCAGTATTTT. This codes for CASSDNNRAPSQYF.

This clone was seen a single time. The chain has TRBV6-5 and TRBJ2-7; D might be TRBD1 (5 bases). This CDR3 is 13 amino acids long. The germline V and J ends were trimmed by 5 bases and 0 bases, with 8 bases remaining between them. Germline CDR1 MNHEY, CDR2 SVGAGI. The CDR3 region has the DNA TGTGCCAGCAGTCAAGACAGCTCCTACGAGCAGTACTTC. Its protein is CASSQDSSYEQYF.

This chain uses TRBV4-1 with TRBJ2-3; 8 bases agree with TRBD2. Trimming cost V 0 bases and J 6 bases; bases outside gene matches: 17. From germline, CDR1 is MGHRA and CDR2 YSYEKL. This CDR3 has 19 residues. The CDR3 bases are TGCGCCAGCAGCCAAGAAAGGGCCCGAGGTTGGACTAGCCGGGATACGCAGTATTTT. Translating gives CASSQERARGWTSRDTQYF.

This clone was seen only a few times. The rearrangement uses TRBV2 and TRBJ1-4; 9 bases fit TRBD1. Germline V CDR1 and CDR2: SNHLY, FYNNEI. Trimming at V came to 4 bases and at J to 8 bases, leaving 2 bases not matched to a gene. The CDR3 extends over 13 amino acids. The chain's CDR3 is CASSAGTGEKLFF. CDR3 nucleotide sequence: TGTGCCAGCAGTGCCGGGACAGGGGAAAAACTGTTTTTT.

In its sample, this clone was seen once. The chain uses TRBV7-2 and TRBJ1-3; D ambiguous. Germline-derived CDR1 and CDR2 are SGHTA and FQGNSA. Trimming stripped 8 bases from V and 0 bases from J, with 11 bases between. This CDR3 spans 14 amino acids. The CDR3 sequence is CASRGNLSGNTIYF. The CDR3 nucleotides read TGTGCCAGCCGCGGGAATCTCTCTGGAAACACCATATATTTT.

The V gene is TRBV5-4, the J gene TRBJ2-7; D perhaps matches TRBD2 (5 bases). Per germline, CDR1 SGHNT and CDR2 YYREEE (reference sequence). V dropped 2 bases and J dropped 2 bases, with 11 bases sitting between them. The CDR3 is 14 amino acids. For the CDR3, the DNA is TGTGCCAGCAGCTTCAGCGGCAGTACCTACGAGCAGTACTTC. Its translation is CASSFSGSTYEQYF.

The chain couples TRBV10-3 to TRBJ1-1; D is perhaps TRBD1 (6 bases). The CDR3 sequence is 15 residues long. Trimming removed 0 bases at V and 3 bases at J, with 11 bases between. The germline CDR1 and CDR2 sequences are ENHRY and SYGVKD. The DNA for the CDR3 is TGTGCCATCAGTGAGTCTGGAGGGGGGGACACTGAAGCTTTCTTT. As protein: CAISESGGGDTEAFF.

This clone came up a few times. The rearrangement joins TRBV5-1 to TRBJ2-1; D is unclear. Germline CDR1 SGHRS, CDR2 YFSETQ. V lost 7 bases and J lost 5, with 7 bases in between. The CDR3 has 11 residues. The CDR3 sequence: CASFGHNEQFF. In DNA form, the CDR3 reads TGCGCCAGCTTTGGCCACAATGAGCAGTTCTTC.

This clone was seen once. The chain recombines TRBV4-1 with TRBJ2-1; D possibly corresponds to TRBD2 (5 bases). Looked up from germline, CDR1 is MGHRA and CDR2 is YSYEKL. This CDR3 region has 15 residues. Between the trimmed V and J ends, which lost 0 bases and 7 bases, there was a span of 13 bases. The CDR3 DNA reads TGCGCCAGCAGCCAAGATGGCGAGGGAGCAAATGAGCAGTTCTTC. Translated: CASSQDGEGANEQFF.

V is TRBV7-6 and J is TRBJ2-2, with 10 bases fitting TRBD2. Germline V CDR1 and CDR2: SGHVS, FNYEAQ. This CDR3 is built from 15 residues. V gave up 3 bases and J gave up 3 bases; unmatched junction bases: 1. CDR3 nucleotide sequence: TGTGCCAGCAGCTTTAGCGGGGGGCACACCGGGGAGCTGTTTTTT. The encoded protein is CASSFSGGHTGELFF.

V and J are TRBV15 and TRBJ2-3; 8 nucleotides line up with TRBD1. Germline CDR1 LNHNV, CDR2 YYDKDF (reference sequence). The junction had 8 bases not matched to a gene; V was cut back by 3 bases and J by 9 bases. The CDR3 spans 14 residues. In DNA, the CDR3 is TGTGCCACCAGCAGGAATACAGGGGGTGGCACGCAGTATTTT. This translates into CATSRNTGGGTQYF. Full variable domain (remainder filled in from reference TRBV15 and TRBJ2-3): DAMVIQNPRYQVTQFGKPVTLSCSQTLNHNVMYWYQQKSSQAPKLLFHYYDKDFNNEADTPDNFQSRRPNTSFCFLDIRSPGLGDTAMYLCATSRNTGGGTQYFGPGTRLTVL.

The table lists this clone with a count of one. V gene TRBV19 combines with J gene TRBJ2-2; 12 bases align to TRBD2. The germline CDR1 and CDR2 sequences are LNHDA and SQIVND (reference sequence). Trimming cost V 4 bases and J 1 base; bases outside gene matches: 13. This CDR3 is built from 20 residues. The CDR3 spells CASSTYTWTSGALNTGELFF. The CDR3 coding sequence is TGTGCCAGTAGTACTTATACTTGGACTAGCGGGGCCCTGAACACCGGGGAGCTGTTTTTT.

The CDR3 loop reads CASSLDEGANQPQHF. The CDR3 region has the DNA TGTGCCAGCAGCTTAGATGAGGGGGCGAATCAGCCCCAGCATTTT. The chain joins TRBV11-2 to TRBJ1-5; 7 bases align to TRBD1. V lost 0 bases to trimming and J lost 4 bases; unmatched junction nucleotides: 3. Germline V lookup: CDR1 SGHAT, CDR2 FQNNGV. The CDR3 is 15 amino acids.

This clone was detected once. An end of the junction differs from the germline gene, which may be a read error. The V gene is TRBV7-9, the J gene TRBJ2-5, with 7 bases identical to TRBD2. This CDR3 has 16 residues. Germline V lookup: CDR1 SEHNR, CDR2 FQNEAQ (reference sequence). This chain's CDR3 is CAGSLSVPGGQETQYF. CDR3 nucleotides: TGTGCCGGCAGCTTAAGTGTGCCGGGGGGCCAAGAGACCCAGTACTTC.

This clone was observed once. The chain combines TRBV7-9 with TRBJ2-7; D is perhaps TRBD1 (5 bases). The CDR3 runs 16 residues. Germline CDR1 SEHNR, CDR2 FQNEAQ (reference sequence). V lost 4 bases and J 0 bases, leaving 16 bases between the germline ends. The DNA for the CDR3 is TGTGCCAGCAGCTCAGGGAACACGGTTTTCTCCTACGAGCAGTACTTC. Its protein product is CASSSGNTVFSYEQYF. Variable domain in full (rest from reference TRBV7-9 and TRBJ2-7): DTGVSQNPRHKITKRGQNVTFRCDPISEHNRLYWYRQTLGQGPEFLTYFQNEAQLEKSRLLSDRFSAERPKGSFSTLEIQRTEQGDSAMYLCASSSGNTVFSYEQYFGPGTRLTVT.